The 4 T cell receptor beta chains below come from one sample, sequenced in a study of blood T cell repertoires in COVID-19. Data came from immunoSEQ multiplex PCR; TCRdb stores just in-frame clones and leaves some out. The sample contains tens of thousands of clones, roughly 83% of which appear only once. Sequencing used peripheral blood. Receptors originate from a human donor in a cohort sampled during active COVID-19.

The chain uses TRBV28 and TRBJ1-2; TRBD1 matches 8 bases. Germline V CDR1 and CDR2: MDHEN, SYDVKM. The CDR3 spans 15 residues. J lost 1 base, V lost 7 bases, and 8 bases had no gene match. DNA for the CDR3: TGTGCCAGCACTAGACAGGGGAATTTTAACTATGGCTACACCTTC. Translating gives CASTRQGNFNYGYTF.

This chain joins TRBV9 and TRBJ2-2; 13 bases are a match to TRBD2. CDR3 length: 19 amino acids. V dropped 0 bases and J dropped 0; count of bases not matched to a gene: 5. The germline CDR1 and CDR2 sequences are SGDLS and YYNGEE. DNA for the CDR3: TGTGCCAGCAGCGTAGCGACTAGCGGGAGGCACACGAACACCGGGGAGCTGTTTTTT. It translates to CASSVATSGRHTNTGELFF.

The CDR3 is CASQAVRGPGNTIYF. CDR3 in DNA: TGTGCCAGCCAGGCAGTTAGAGGGCCTGGAAACACCATATATTTT. This sequence joins TRBV3-1 (or the pseudogene TRBV3-2) and TRBJ1-3; D not certain. The germline V and J ends were trimmed by 8 bases and 2 bases, with 16 bases remaining between them. Per germline, CDR1 LGHDT and CDR2 YNNKEL (reference sequence). This CDR3 is 15 amino acids long.

About this clone itself: Germline and junction disagree at one end, which may indicate a read error. Here the CDR3 DNA reads TGTGCCAGCAGCCAAGAATGGGCTAGCGGGGGTGGGTGGTCCTTC. As protein: CASSQEWASGGGWSF. The V call is TRBV4-2, the J call TRBJ2-7; 10 nucleotides align to TRBD2. Germline lookup yields CDR1 LGHNA and CDR2 YNFKEQ. The CDR3 loop spans 15 amino acids.